Below, 26 T cell receptor beta chains from the same sample are listed, as sequenced in a study of cytomegalovirus exposure and HLA in healthy donors. Method: immunoSEQ multiplex PCR; TCRdb's copy keeps in-frame clones and lacks some. The sample contains 90,000 to 100,000 clones, roughly 89% of which appear only once. The sample was PBMCs. The receptor source for this set is a woman aged 25 to 39 in good health and CMV-seronegative.

Only one count was recorded for this clone. V usage is TRBV10-1 and J usage is TRBJ1-5; D uncertain. V was trimmed by 4 bases and J by 5 bases, leaving 9 bases between them. CDR3 length: 13 amino acids. Germline assignment: CDR1 WNHNN and CDR2 SYGVQD (reference sequence). The CDR3: CASSALIDQPQHF. CDR3 bases: TGCGCCAGCAGTGCGCTGATAGATCAGCCCCAGCATTTT.

The chain employs TRBV5-4 and TRBJ2-5, with 14 positions matching TRBD2. Germline V lookup: CDR1 SGHNT, CDR2 YYREEE (reference sequence). Trimming took 4 bases from V and 3 from J; bases not matched to a gene: 5. This CDR3 has 16 residues. The CDR3 DNA follows: TGTGCCAGCAGCCGGGGACTAGCGGGGGCCGAAGAGACCCAGTACTTC. Its translation: CASSRGLAGAEETQYF.

This clone was observed a handful of times. The chain links TRBV6-5 to TRBJ2-1; a weak D match, TRBD1 (7 bases). Trimming pared 5 bases from V and 7 bases from J, leaving 18 bases between. Germline V gene sequence: CDR1 MNHEY, CDR2 SVGAGI. This CDR3 is built from 15 residues. The DNA for the CDR3 is TGTGCCAGCAGTCGTCTCAGGGGGGAAGGGAATGAGCAGTTCTTC. Amino acid sequence: CASSRLRGEGNEQFF.

The chain recombines TRBV4-1 with TRBJ2-2, with TRBD2 matching 9 bases. This CDR3 spans 17 amino acids. Looked up from germline, CDR1 is MGHRA and CDR2 is YSYEKL. The V gene end was trimmed by 5 bases and the J gene end by 0 bases; junction bases not matched to a gene: 7. The chain's CDR3 is CASSSLAGPSNTGELFF. The CDR3 nucleotides are TGCGCCAGCAGCTCTCTAGCGGGGCCCTCGAACACCGGGGAGCTGTTTTTT.

V usage is TRBV2 and J usage is TRBJ2-2; D unclear. Germline V gene sequence: CDR1 SNHLY, CDR2 FYNNEI. The CDR3 has 15 amino acids. V lost 4 bases and J 0 bases, leaving 9 bases between the germline ends. CDR3 nucleotides: TGTGCCAGCAGTGTTAACTCGCCGAACACCGGGGAGCTGTTTTTT. The encoded protein is CASSVNSPNTGELFF.

This clone was detected once. V is TRBV7-9 and J is TRBJ1-2; D is uncertain. Deletions cut 4 bases from V and 6 bases from J, with 6 bases between. This CDR3 comprises 11 residues. Germline V lookup: CDR1 SEHNR, CDR2 FQNEAQ (reference sequence). The CDR3 loop reads CASSWGDGYTF. DNA for the CDR3: TGTGCCAGCAGCTGGGGAGATGGCTACACCTTC.

The V gene is TRBV27, the J gene TRBJ1-1; D is uncertain. Trimming cost V 6 bases and J 1 base, with 24 bases left between them. CDR3 length equals 18 residues. Germline assignment: CDR1 MNHEY and CDR2 SMNVEV (reference sequence). In DNA form, the CDR3 reads TGTGCCAGCAGCTCCCGAAATTCGGGAGGGCCCTCGAACACTGAAGCTTTCTTT. This codes for CASSSRNSGGPSNTEAFF.

The genes are TRBV5-6 and TRBJ2-7, with 8 bases lining up with TRBD1. The ends lost 2 bases at V and 1 base at J; junction bases unmatched: 5. The CDR3 extends over 15 amino acids. In germline, CDR1 is SGHDT, CDR2 YYEEEE. The CDR3 loop reads CASSFLRTGSYEQYF. The DNA for the CDR3 is TGTGCCAGCAGCTTTCTCAGGACAGGGTCCTACGAGCAGTACTTC.

A word on this clone: The identical CDR3 is also encoded by other nucleotide sequences in the sample. CDR3 nucleotides: TGTGCCAGCTCACCTCCAGGTACCTACGAGCAGTACTTC. It specifies CASSPPGTYEQYF. The chain couples TRBV18 to TRBJ2-7; D call uncertain. Germline CDR1 and CDR2: KGHSH and LQKENI. CDR3 size: 13 residues. Trimming left V 3 bases short and J 2 bases short, with 8 bases between.

Here the CDR3 DNA reads TGTGCCAGCAGCTTAGTTAACAGCGGGAACCACGAGCAGTACTTC. This gives the protein CASSLVNSGNHEQYF. The chain uses TRBV7-2 and TRBJ2-7; 7 bases are shared with TRBD2. Germline CDR1 SGHTA, CDR2 FQGNSA. This CDR3 region has 15 residues. Germline trimming cut 1 base from V and 5 bases from J; bases unmatched to any gene: 8.

CDR3 in amino acids: CATSRARGKEFF. The CDR3 DNA reads as TGTGCCACCAGCAGAGCCAGGGGGAAAGAGTTCTTC. V gene TRBV15 combines with J gene TRBJ2-1, with 7 bases matching TRBD1. CDR3 size: 12 residues. In germline, CDR1 is LNHNV, CDR2 YYDKDF (reference sequence). V was clipped by 1 base and J by 14 bases; unmatched bases: 5.

This chain joins TRBV5-4 and TRBJ1-1, with 7 nucleotides matching TRBD1. V shed 4 bases and J 3 bases; nucleotides not matched to a gene: 6. The germline V gene has CDR1 SGHNT and CDR2 YYREEE (reference sequence). The CDR3 consists of 14 residues. The CDR3 reads CASSAGQRDTEAFF. The DNA for the CDR3 is TGTGCCAGCAGCGCGGGACAGAGAGACACTGAAGCTTTCTTT.

CDR3 coding DNA: TGTGCCAGCTCACCCCTGGTCATAGGCGGACGGGGGATGTGGCAGTACTTC. This codes for CASSPLVIGGRGMWQYF. The rearrangement joins TRBV18 to TRBJ2-7, with D maybe TRBD2 (6 bases). In germline, CDR1 is KGHSH, CDR2 LQKENI. The CDR3 is 17 amino acids. Trimming pared 3 bases from V and 9 bases from J, leaving 27 bases between.

This clone occurred once. The V call is TRBV10-3, the J call TRBJ1-1; no firm D call. The CDR3 is 15 residues long. Germline CDR1 and CDR2: ENHRY and SYGVKD. The V end lost 3 bases, the J end lost 2 bases, and 13 bases lay between the germline ends. CDR3 sequence: CAISDYREANTEAFF. In DNA form, the CDR3 reads TGTGCCATCAGTGACTATCGTGAGGCCAACACTGAAGCTTTCTTT.

The CDR3 DNA is TGTGCCAGCAGTTTCCCCGGGACAGGGGCCAAGTACTTC. The encoded protein is CASSFPGTGAKYF. The rearrangement uses TRBV28 and TRBJ2-4; 10 bases agree with TRBD1. Germline V CDR1 and CDR2: MDHEN, SYDVKM. The CDR3 totals 13 residues. V lost 3 bases, J lost 14 bases, and 7 bases stayed unmatched.

J is TRBJ1-5 and V is TRBV28; unclear D gene. Germline V lookup: CDR1 MDHEN, CDR2 SYDVKM. The CDR3 has 15 residues. Trimming stripped 2 bases from V and 2 bases from J, with 10 bases between. CDR3 residues: CASSLIGSGNQPQHF. The CDR3 DNA sequence: TGTGCCAGCAGTTTAATCGGGTCGGGCAATCAGCCCCAGCATTTT. Together with reference TRBV28 and TRBJ1-5, the CDR3 gives the full variable domain: DVKVTQSSRYLVKRTGEKVFLECVQDMDHENMFWYRQDPGLGLRLIYFSYDVKMKEKGDIPEGYSVSREKKERFSLILESASTNQTSMYLCASSLIGSGNQPQHFGDGTRLSIL.

The chain employs TRBV29-1 and TRBJ2-1, with D possibly matching TRBD2 (5 bases). Trimming took off 0 bases at V and 10 bases at J, with 13 bases between the two ends. Germline lookup yields CDR1 SQVTM and CDR2 ANQGSEA. CDR3 size: 13 residues. CDR3 sequence: CSVEEASRREQFF. The CDR3 region has the DNA TGCAGCGTTGAAGAAGCCTCCCGGAGGGAGCAGTTCTTC.

V gene TRBV19 combines with J gene TRBJ2-7; 7 positions match TRBD1. From germline, CDR1 is LNHDA and CDR2 SQIVND (reference sequence). V was clipped by 10 bases and J by 0 bases; unmatched bases: 6. There are 13 residues in the CDR3. CDR3 in DNA: TGTGCCACCTGGGACAGATCCTCCTACGAGCAGTACTTC. Its translation is CATWDRSSYEQYF.

In this sample, this clone turned up once. The chain carries TRBV7-3 and TRBJ1-2; D call uncertain. CDR1 and CDR2 from the germline V gene are SGHTA and FQGTGA. Trimming stripped 5 bases from V and 3 bases from J, with 13 bases between. The CDR3 covers 14 residues. CDR3 loop: CASSRGPEDYGYTF. The CDR3 DNA follows: TGTGCCAGCAGCCGAGGGCCAGAGGACTATGGCTACACCTTC.

V gene TRBV7-6 combines with J gene TRBJ2-5; D is perhaps TRBD2 (6 bases). Germline-derived CDR1 and CDR2 are SGHVS and FNYEAQ. The CDR3 covers 11 residues. The germline V and J ends were trimmed by 5 bases and 11 bases, with 12 bases remaining between them. This CDR3 is CASSPGLRQYF. CDR3 DNA sequence: TGTGCCAGCAGCCCGGGACTCAGGCAGTACTTC.

This chain uses TRBV6-5 with TRBJ1-3, with a weak D call TRBD1 (6 bases). Germline values: CDR1 MNHEY, CDR2 SVGAGI. Trimming left V 8 bases short and J 0 bases short, with 8 bases between. This CDR3 comprises 13 residues. Here the CDR3 DNA reads TGTGCCAGCCGGGACATCTCTGGAAACACCATATATTTT. Encoded protein: CASRDISGNTIYF.

The chain is built from TRBV7-3 and TRBJ2-7; 7 nucleotides align to TRBD2. The germline CDR1 and CDR2 sequences are SGHTA and FQGTGA. V lost 8 bases to trimming and J lost 6 bases; unmatched junction nucleotides: 10. This CDR3 is built from 13 residues. The CDR3, as DNA: TGTGCCAGCTCTCGGGCGGGAGCACGCGAGCAGTACTTC. It codes for CASSRAGAREQYF.

The chain couples TRBV6-5 to TRBJ1-6; D call uncertain. The germline V and J ends were trimmed by 6 bases and 0 bases, with 9 bases remaining between them. Germline CDR1 MNHEY, CDR2 SVGAGI. This CDR3 comprises 15 residues. The CDR3 region is CASSLLSSYNSPLHF. In nucleotides, the CDR3 is TGTGCCAGCAGCTTGCTTAGCTCCTATAATTCACCCCTCCACTTT.

This chain links TRBV29-1 with TRBJ1-2, with 9 bases aligning to TRBD1. With 6 bases clipped from V and 7 bases from J, the junction kept 3 bases outside the gene matches. CDR1 SQVTM and CDR2 ANQGSEA come from the germline V gene. The CDR3 is made up of 11 amino acids. The CDR3 DNA reads as TGCAGCGTCTGGGACAGGGTTGGCTACACCTTC. Translated: CSVWDRVGYTF.

The chain carries TRBV7-9 and TRBJ2-1, with 9 bases lining up with TRBD2. After removal of 5 bases from V and 5 bases from J, the junction contained 13 bases not matched to a gene. The CDR3 length is 17 residues. Germline-derived CDR1 and CDR2 are SEHNR and FQNEAQ (reference sequence). CDR3 nucleotide sequence: TGTGCCAGCAGCACCACCCTCCTAGCGGGACCTAACAATGAGCAGTTCTTC. Translation gives CASSTTLLAGPNNEQFF.

This clone was seen only once. The V and J genes are TRBV9 and TRBJ2-2, with a weak D call TRBD2 (6 bases). Per the germline V gene, CDR1 is SGDLS and CDR2 is YYNGEE. The CDR3 sequence is 16 residues long. Trimming shortened V by 4 bases and J by 4 bases, and 17 bases separated the two germline ends. CDR3 DNA sequence: TGTGCCAGCAGCCCCCCCGGGGGAGAGGGCACCGGGGAGCTGTTTTTT. The encoded protein is CASSPPGGEGTGELFF.